This TCR beta chain was captured in a study of CD8 T cells in ankylosing spondylitis. With molecular barcodes, quantitative 5'-RACE was used to make the TCR beta libraries. TCRdb re-called the 5' RACE reads through MiXCR, storing one row per CDR3 protein. In the table there are about 840,000 distinct CDR3 sequences, about 11% of which are singletons. This clonotype was observed a few times. Its specificity is not known. Germline values: CDR1 MNHEY, CDR2 SVGAGI. CDR3 length equals 13 residues. Trimming pared 2 bases from V and 5 bases from J, leaving 10 bases between. Whole-study findings and limits: In ankylosing spondylitis patients, matched synovial fluid reportedly showed significant enrichment of disease-linked clones. In reactive arthritis synovial fluid and blood, some motif variants had been reported before. A TCR beta motif of about eight highly homologous variants appeared characteristic of ankylosing spondylitis blood. Disease-associated clones were CD8+ and fairly uncommon in peripheral blood.

This receptor was taken from a male donor with ankylosing spondylitis. This chain links TRBV6-5 with TRBJ2-7, with D tentatively TRBD2 (5 bases). Sequenced sample: blood, either unsorted or a sorted T cell fraction (not recorded which). CDR3 coding DNA: TGTGCCAGCAGTTACCGGGCGACTAACGAGCAGTACTTC. It is translated as CASSYRATNEQYF.